This T cell receptor (beta chain) came from a study of blood T cell repertoires in COVID-19. Study-wide background: PBMCs, B-cell-depleted T cells, or T cells were the source of the cDNA or gDNA that made up the material.

Authors' analysis steps: By means of reference gene primer amplification, nucleated cell counts were estimated. Profiled with immunoSEQ multiplex PCR; TCRdb holds only in-frame clones, not every one. For V, J and clone size, that table is used; D and trimming come from the DNA. Of fewer than 350,000 clones listed, roughly 90% are singletons. The V gene's germline CDR1 is LGHDT and CDR2 YNNKEL (reference sequence). CDR3 length equals 14 residues. The V gene end was trimmed by 7 bases and the J gene end by 6 bases; junction bases not matched to a gene: 5. This chain joins TRBV3-1 (or the pseudogene TRBV3-2) and TRBJ1-6, with TRBD1 matching over 8 bases. Sequencing was performed on PBMCs or T cells enriched from blood (not recorded which). The TCR comes from a woman between 18 and 30 years old with acute COVID-19. The CDR3 bases are TGTGCCAGCAACGACAGGGGAGCTAATTCACCCCTCCACTTT. Translating gives CASNDRGANSPLHF.